This T cell receptor beta chain originates from a study of T cells after yellow fever vaccination. Study conclusions and caveats: Primary-vaccination clones mostly resurfaced post-booster (about 96% CD4, just under 90% CD8).

The table lists this clonotype with many counts. The antigen remains unidentified. The trim removed 6 bases at V and 3 bases at J, leaving 6 bases unmatched. The CDR3 extends over 15 amino acids. TCRdb fed the 5' RACE reads into MiXCR, producing one record per CDR3 protein. The table records approximately 120,000 distinct CDR3 sequences, roughly 6.7% of them present only once. The chain links TRBV12-3 or TRBV12-4 to TRBJ2-5; 11 bases line up with TRBD2. The receptor was derived from a man aged 18 to 29 who received the YFV17D yellow fever vaccine. The source was CD4+ T cells sorted from PBMCs, collected 10 days after the first yellow fever vaccination. CDR3 amino acids: CASSLRLAGKETQYF. Here the CDR3 DNA reads TGTGCCAGCAGCCTCCGACTAGCGGGGAAAGAGACCCAGTACTTC.